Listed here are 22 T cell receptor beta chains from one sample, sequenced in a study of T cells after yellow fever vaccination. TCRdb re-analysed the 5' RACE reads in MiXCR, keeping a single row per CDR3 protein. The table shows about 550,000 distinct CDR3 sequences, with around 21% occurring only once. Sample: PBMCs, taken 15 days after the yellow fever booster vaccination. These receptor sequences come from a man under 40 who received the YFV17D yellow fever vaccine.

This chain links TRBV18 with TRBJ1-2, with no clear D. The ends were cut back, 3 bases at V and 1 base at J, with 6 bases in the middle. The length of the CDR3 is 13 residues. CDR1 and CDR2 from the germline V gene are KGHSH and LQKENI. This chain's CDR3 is CASSPRRNYGYTF. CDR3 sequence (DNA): TGTGCCAGCTCACCCCGGCGTAACTATGGCTACACCTTC.

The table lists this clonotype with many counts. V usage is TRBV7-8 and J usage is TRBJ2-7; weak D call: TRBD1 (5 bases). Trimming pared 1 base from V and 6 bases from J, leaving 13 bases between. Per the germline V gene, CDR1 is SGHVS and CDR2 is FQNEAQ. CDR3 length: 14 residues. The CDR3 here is CASSLEGRVGEQYF. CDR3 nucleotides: TGTGCCAGCAGCTTAGAGGGCAGGGTAGGCGAGCAGTACTTC.

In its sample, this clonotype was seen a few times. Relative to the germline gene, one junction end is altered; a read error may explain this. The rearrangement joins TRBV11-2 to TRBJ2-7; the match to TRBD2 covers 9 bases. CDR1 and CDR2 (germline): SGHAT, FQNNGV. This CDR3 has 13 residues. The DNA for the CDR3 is TGTGCCAGCGGGGTCGGCCTAGCGGGATCCCCGGGCTTC. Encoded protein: CASGVGLAGSPGF.

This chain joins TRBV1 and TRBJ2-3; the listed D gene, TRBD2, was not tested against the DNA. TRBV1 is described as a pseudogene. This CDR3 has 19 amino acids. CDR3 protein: CTSSRDLLGRGGGTDTQYF. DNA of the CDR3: TGCACCAGCAGCCGAGACCTACTAGGGCGCGGGGGGGGCACAGATACGCAGTATTTT.

CDR3 DNA: TGTGCCAGCAGTTATACCACGGGGGGCACTGAAGCTTTCTTT. It is translated as CASSYTTGGTEAFF. This chain links TRBV11-2 with TRBJ1-1; TRBD1 is a possible D gene (5 bases). V was clipped by 6 bases and J by 4 bases, with 15 bases between them. CDR1 is SGHAT and CDR2 is FQNNGV in the germline V gene. The CDR3 sequence is 14 residues long.

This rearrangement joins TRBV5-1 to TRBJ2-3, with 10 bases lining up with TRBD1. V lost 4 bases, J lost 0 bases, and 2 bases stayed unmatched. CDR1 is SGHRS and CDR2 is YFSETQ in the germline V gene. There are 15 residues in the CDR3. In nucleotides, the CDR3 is TGCGCCAGCAGCATGGGACAGGGGAGCACAGATACGCAGTATTTT. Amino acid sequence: CASSMGQGSTDTQYF. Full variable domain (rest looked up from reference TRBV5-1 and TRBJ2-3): KAGVTQTPRYLIKTRGQQVTLSCSPISGHRSVSWYQQTPGQGLQFLFEYFSETQRNKGNFPGRFSGRQFSNSRSEMNVSTLELGDSALYLCASSMGQGSTDTQYFGPGTRLTVL.

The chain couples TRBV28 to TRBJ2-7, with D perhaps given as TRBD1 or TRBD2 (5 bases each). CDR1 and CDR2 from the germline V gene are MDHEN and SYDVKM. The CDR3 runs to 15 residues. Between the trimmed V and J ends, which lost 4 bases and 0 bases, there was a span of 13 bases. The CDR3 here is CASSYSGLSSYEQYF. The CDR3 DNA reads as TGTGCCAGCAGTTACTCGGGGCTAAGCTCCTACGAGCAGTACTTC.

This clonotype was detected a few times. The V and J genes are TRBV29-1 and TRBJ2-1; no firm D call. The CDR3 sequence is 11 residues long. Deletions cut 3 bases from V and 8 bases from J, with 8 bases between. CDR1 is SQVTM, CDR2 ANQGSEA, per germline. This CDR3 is CSVEGTDEQFF. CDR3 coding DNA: TGCAGCGTTGAGGGTACCGATGAGCAGTTCTTC.

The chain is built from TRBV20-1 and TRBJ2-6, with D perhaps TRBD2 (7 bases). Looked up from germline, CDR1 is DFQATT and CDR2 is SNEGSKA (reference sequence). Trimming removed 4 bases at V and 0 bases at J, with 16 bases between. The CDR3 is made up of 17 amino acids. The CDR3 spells CSAIRGGAYSGANVLTF. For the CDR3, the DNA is TGCAGTGCTATACGCGGGGGCGCCTACTCTGGGGCCAACGTCCTGACTTTC.

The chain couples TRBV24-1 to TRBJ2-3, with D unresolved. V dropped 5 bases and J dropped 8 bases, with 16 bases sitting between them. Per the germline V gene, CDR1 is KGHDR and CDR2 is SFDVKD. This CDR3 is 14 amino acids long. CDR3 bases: TGTGCCACCAGTGGGCCTCCTGAGGTGGGTACGCAGTATTTT. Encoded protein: CATSGPPEVGTQYF.

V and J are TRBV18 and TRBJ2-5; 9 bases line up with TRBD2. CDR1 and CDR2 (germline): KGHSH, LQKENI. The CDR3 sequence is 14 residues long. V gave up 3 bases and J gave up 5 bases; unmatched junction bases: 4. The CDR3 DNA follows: TGTGCCAGCTCACCCGGGACTAGCCGGGAGACCCAGTACTTC. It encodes CASSPGTSRETQYF.

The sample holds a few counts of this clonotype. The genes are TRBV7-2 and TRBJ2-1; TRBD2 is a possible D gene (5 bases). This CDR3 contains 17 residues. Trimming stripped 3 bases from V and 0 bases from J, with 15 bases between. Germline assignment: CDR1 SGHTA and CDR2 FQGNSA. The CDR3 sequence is CASSLSSSQNSYNEQFF. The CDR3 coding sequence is TGTGCCAGCAGCTTGAGTTCTAGCCAAAACTCCTACAATGAGCAGTTCTTC.

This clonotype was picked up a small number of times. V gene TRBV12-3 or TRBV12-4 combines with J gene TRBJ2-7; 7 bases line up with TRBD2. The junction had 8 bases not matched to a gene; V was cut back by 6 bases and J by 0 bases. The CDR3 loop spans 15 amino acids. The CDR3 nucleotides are TGTGCCAGCAGCCCTGGGACTACCTTCTCCTACGAGCAGTACTTC. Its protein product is CASSPGTTFSYEQYF.

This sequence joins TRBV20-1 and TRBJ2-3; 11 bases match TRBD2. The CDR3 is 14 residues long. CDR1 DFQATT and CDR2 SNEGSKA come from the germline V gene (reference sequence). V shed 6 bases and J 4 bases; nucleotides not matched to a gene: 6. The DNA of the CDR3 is TGCAGTGCAGTAGCGGGAGGGCCGGCAGATACGCAGTATTTT. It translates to CSAVAGGPADTQYF.

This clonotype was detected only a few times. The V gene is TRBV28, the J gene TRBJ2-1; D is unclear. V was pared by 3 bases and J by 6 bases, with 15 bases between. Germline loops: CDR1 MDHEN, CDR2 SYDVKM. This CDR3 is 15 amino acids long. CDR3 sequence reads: CASSFMWGSSNEQFF. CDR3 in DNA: TGTGCCAGCAGTTTTATGTGGGGTTCGTCCAATGAGCAGTTCTTC.

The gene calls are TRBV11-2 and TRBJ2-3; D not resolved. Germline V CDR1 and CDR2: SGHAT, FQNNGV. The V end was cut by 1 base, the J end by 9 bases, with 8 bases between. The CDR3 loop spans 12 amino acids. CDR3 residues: CASSLAPTTQYF. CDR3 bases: TGTGCCAGCAGCTTAGCACCTACGACGCAGTATTTT.

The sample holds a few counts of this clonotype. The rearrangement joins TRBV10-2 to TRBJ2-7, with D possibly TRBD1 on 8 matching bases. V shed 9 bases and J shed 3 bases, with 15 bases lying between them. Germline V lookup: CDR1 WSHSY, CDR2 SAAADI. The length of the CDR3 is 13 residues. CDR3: CASLGGTGYEQYF. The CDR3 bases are TGCGCCAGTTTGGGGGGGACAGGCTACGAGCAGTACTTC.

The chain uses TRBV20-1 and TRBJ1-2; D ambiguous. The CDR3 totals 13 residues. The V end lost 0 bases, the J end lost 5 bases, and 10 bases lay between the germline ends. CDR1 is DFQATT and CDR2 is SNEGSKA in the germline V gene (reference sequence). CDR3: CSARDPLKYGYTF. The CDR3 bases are TGCAGTGCTAGAGACCCCCTAAAGTATGGCTACACCTTC.

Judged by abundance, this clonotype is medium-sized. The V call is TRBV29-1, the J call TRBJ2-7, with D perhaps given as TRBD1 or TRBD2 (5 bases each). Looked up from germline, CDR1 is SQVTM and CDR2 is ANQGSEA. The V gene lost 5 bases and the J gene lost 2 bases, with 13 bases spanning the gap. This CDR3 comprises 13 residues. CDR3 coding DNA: TGCAGCGTTTCCCGGGACGAACCCTACGAGCAGTACTTC. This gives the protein CSVSRDEPYEQYF.

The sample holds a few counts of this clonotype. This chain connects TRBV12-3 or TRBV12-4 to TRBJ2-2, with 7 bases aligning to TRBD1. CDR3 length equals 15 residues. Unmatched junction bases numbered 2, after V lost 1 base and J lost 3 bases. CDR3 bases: TGTGCCAGCAGTTTAGACAGGGGATACACCGGGGAGCTGTTTTTT. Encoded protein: CASSLDRGYTGELFF.

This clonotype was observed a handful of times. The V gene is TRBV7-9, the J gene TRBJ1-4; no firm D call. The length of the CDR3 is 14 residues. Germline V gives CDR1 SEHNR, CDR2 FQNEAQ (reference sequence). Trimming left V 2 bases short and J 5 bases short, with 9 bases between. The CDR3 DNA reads TGTGCCAGCAGCTTATCCGTAAAGAATGAAAAACTGTTTTTT. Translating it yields CASSLSVKNEKLFF.

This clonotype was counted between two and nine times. Here the CDR3 reads CASSLPGVETQYF. The CDR3, as DNA: TGTGCCAGCAGCTTACCGGGTGTAGAGACCCAGTACTTC. This chain uses TRBV7-9 with TRBJ2-5, with D uncertain. The CDR3 spans 13 residues. Germline V gene lookup returns CDR1 SEHNR and CDR2 FQNEAQ (reference sequence). Between the trimmed V and J ends, which lost 2 bases and 4 bases, there was a span of 8 bases.